This T cell receptor (beta chain) was sequenced in a study of blood T cell repertoires in COVID-19. Across the whole study: Researchers got acute and convalescent COVID-19 samples from the United States, Italy and Spain. T cells, B-cell-depleted T cells, or PBMCs provided the cDNA or gDNA that served as material.

The CDR3 spans 15 residues. The V end was cut by 3 bases, the J end by 2 bases, with 14 bases between. CDR1 is KGHSH and CDR2 is LQKENI in the germline V gene. Original handling: The assay estimated nucleated cells by amplifying reference gene primers. The assay was immunoSEQ multiplex PCR, and TCRdb's table has in-frame clones only and misses some. For V, J and clone size, that table is used; D and trimming come from the DNA. The data hold about 180,000 clones, with 80% to 90% observed a single time. The sequence came from a man younger than 35 who had recovered from COVID-19. The sequenced sample was peripheral blood. The genes are TRBV18 and TRBJ2-7, with TRBD2 as a possible D gene (5 bases). The CDR3 region is CASSPDRTRTYEQYF. CDR3 DNA sequence: TGTGCCAGCTCACCGGATAGGACTCGGACCTACGAGCAGTACTTC.